Sequencing of this T cell receptor beta chain was carried out in a study of OX40 agonist ivuxolimab in advanced cancers. The wider study: The group had a mean age of roughly 56 years, ranged from about 20 to 79, and was just under 85% male.

Libraries were prepared by immunoSEQ multiplex PCR; TCRdb keeps only in-frame clonotypes and omits some of them. The profile covers about 45,000 clones, with around 80% appearing a single time and about 2.4% taken by the ten largest. The TCR sequence derives from an adult with an advanced solid tumor such as melanoma, head and neck, liver or kidney cancer. This specimen was CD4+ or CD8+ T cells sorted from blood, taken in a trial of the OX40 agonist ivuxolimab.

CDR3 bases: TGTGCCAGCAGCTTATGGGGAGCGGGCACCGGGGAGCTGTTTTTT. Translated: CASSLWGAGTGELFF. This chain connects TRBV11-1 to TRBJ2-2; D possibly corresponds to TRBD2 (6 bases). Per the germline V gene, CDR1 is SGHAT and CDR2 is FQDESV (reference sequence). The germline V and J ends were trimmed by 2 bases and 4 bases, with 11 bases remaining between them. This CDR3 has 15 amino acids. The full variable domain, with the rest looked up from reference TRBV11-1 and TRBJ2-2, is EAEVAQSPRYKITEKSQAVAFWCDPISGHATLYWYRQILGQGPELLVQFQDESVVDDSQLPKDRFSAERLKGVDSTLKIQPAELGDSAMYLCASSLWGAGTGELFFGEGSRLTVL.